The present T cell receptor (beta chain) was sequenced within a study of blood T cells in healthy people across ages. Per the germline V gene, CDR1 is LGHDT and CDR2 is YNNKEL (reference sequence). The CDR3 has 13 amino acids. V was cut by 4 bases and J by 8 bases, with 14 bases left in between. Study-wide results and caveats: When set beside aged donors, long-lived donors presented more naive CD4+ cells and higher diversity.

Next came a second PCR, run for about 7 to 11 cycles, which used a sample-barcoded 5' primer along with a J-beta primer mix. TCRdb recomputed calls from the 5' RACE reads with MiXCR, one row per CDR3 protein. The sample has approximately 320,000 distinct CDR3 sequences; roughly 26% are singletons. Collection of roughly 10 milliliters of peripheral blood was performed for each donor. With each sample, at least 6 micrograms of total RNA were extracted. This clonotype turned up a few times. What it binds is not known. The receptor was isolated from a woman in her 70s in good health. The rearrangement joins TRBV3-1 to TRBJ1-2, with D tentatively TRBD1 (5 bases). The material sequenced was blood. CDR3 sequence (DNA): TGTGCCAGCAGCCTGAAGGAGGGGCAGGGCTACACCTTC. This translates into CASSLKEGQGYTF.